This T cell receptor (beta chain) was retrieved from a study of blood T cell repertoires in COVID-19 (dated by TCRdb to the early 2020s). A note on the overall study: The collaborator samples originated in the United States, Italy and Spain and spanned the acute and convalescent phases of COVID-19. The prospective study material was composed of cDNA or gDNA derived from T cells, B-cell-depleted T cells, or PBMCs. Deeply sampled blood TCRbeta repertoires from subjects exposed to, actively infected with, or recovered from COVID-19 were included in the dataset. The repertoires were released in a freely available public database meant as a resource for research on the immune response to SARS-CoV-2. Samples came from the ongoing ImmuneRACE study (first 160 participants) plus 1,254 subjects from 6 global collaborators. A de-identified subject ID, COVID-19 status, age in years and sex were almost always included in the sample metadata. Where available, HLA class I and class II types were taken from metadata supplied by the sample provider and were not determined by assay-based typing. The paper as a whole reports these results and caveats: The amount of clinical and demographic metadata varied by source and participant and was provided uncurated.

Comments on this clone: Its binding antigen is unknown. Base quality data are lacking; no much larger clone is found one base away.

TCRbeta CDR3 regions were amplified from genomic DNA using the immunoSEQ Assay, a bias-controlled multiplex PCR. In the authors' own workflow: Nucleated cell counts per sample were estimated from amplification of reference gene primers within the assay. To quantify the absolute abundance of each unique TCRbeta CDR3 rearrangement, sequence reads were collapsed and filtered. For each sample, productive Simpson clonality was calculated as the square root of Simpson's diversity index over productive rearrangements. Sourced from immuneACCESS, this table was stored by TCRdb with only in-frame sequences that have V and J called. A share of the clones is absent; for the studies checked, an unresolved V gene accounts for under half, and the remainder has no known explanation. V, J and clone size are taken as reported in that table, and D and trimming were inferred from the DNA itself. The table for this sample lists some 66,000 clones; approximately 90% of them were counted only once. The top ten clonotypes cover around 7% of the sample.

Spanning cysteine to phenylalanine, the CDR3 consists of 13 amino acids. The read is trimmed to its CDR3 DNA, 39 bases read in frame from base 1. The germline V gene gives CDR1 as MDHEN and CDR2 as SYDVKM. V and J are truncated by 3 bases and 4 bases respectively, leaving an intervening sequence of 6 bases. Each collaborating institution followed its own protocols to collect whole blood in K2EDTA tubes. Collaborator samples were shipped for TCRbeta analysis as frozen whole blood, isolated PBMCs, or DNA extracted from either sample type. The V and J genes are TRBV28 and TRBJ1-4; the D gene is not confidently resolved. The sequence came from a human donor in a cohort sampled during active COVID-19. Sequenced material: peripheral blood. The CDR3 reads CASSFSGNEKLFF. The bases are TGTGCCAGCAGTTTTTCGGGTAATGAAAAACTGTTTTTT.